This T cell receptor (beta chain) was captured by sequencing in a study of cytomegalovirus exposure and HLA in healthy donors. Study findings and constraints: Earlier analysis looked at TCR beta V segments, and most were productive about 87% or about 30% of the time. DRB1 had the most TCR associations and HLA-C the fewest, a later analysis found, with rates varying by HLA locus.

This clone was found once. Its antigen is not known. The germline V gene encodes CDR1 MNHNY and CDR2 SVGAGI (reference sequence). The CDR3 has 14 amino acids. V was clipped by 5 bases and J by 7 bases; unmatched bases: 3. PCR amplification relied on 60 Vbeta primers (plus 13 Jbeta primers). Sequencing used immunoSEQ multiplex PCR; TCRdb keeps in-frame clones, though not all of them. The table records some 180,000 clones, 77% of them present only once. It was healthy bone marrow donors who served as donors. This chain connects TRBV6-6 to TRBJ2-2, with 11 nucleotides matching TRBD2. The sequenced sample was PBMCs. This sequence was found in a man aged 18 to 35 in good health and CMV-seronegative. CDR3 region: CASSDTSGGGELFF. CDR3 in DNA: TGTGCCAGCAGTGATACTAGCGGGGGCGGGGAGCTGTTTTTT.